The source of this T cell receptor (beta chain) is a study of blood T cell repertoires in COVID-19. Trimming took 0 bases from V and 6 from J, leaving 6 bases between them. This CDR3 region has 13 residues. The germline CDR1 and CDR2 sequences are LGHNA and YSLEER. Assay: immunoSEQ multiplex PCR; the TCRdb copy retains only in-frame clones and omits some. The sample lists 15,000 to 20,000 clones, 85% occurring once. Sequenced material: peripheral blood. This TCR derives from a man aged 80 or over with acute or convalescent COVID-19. This chain connects TRBV4-3 to TRBJ1-5; D remains unclear. The CDR3 DNA reads as TGCGCCAGCAGCCAAGACCGGGGTCAGCCCCAGCATTTT. It encodes CASSQDRGQPQHF.